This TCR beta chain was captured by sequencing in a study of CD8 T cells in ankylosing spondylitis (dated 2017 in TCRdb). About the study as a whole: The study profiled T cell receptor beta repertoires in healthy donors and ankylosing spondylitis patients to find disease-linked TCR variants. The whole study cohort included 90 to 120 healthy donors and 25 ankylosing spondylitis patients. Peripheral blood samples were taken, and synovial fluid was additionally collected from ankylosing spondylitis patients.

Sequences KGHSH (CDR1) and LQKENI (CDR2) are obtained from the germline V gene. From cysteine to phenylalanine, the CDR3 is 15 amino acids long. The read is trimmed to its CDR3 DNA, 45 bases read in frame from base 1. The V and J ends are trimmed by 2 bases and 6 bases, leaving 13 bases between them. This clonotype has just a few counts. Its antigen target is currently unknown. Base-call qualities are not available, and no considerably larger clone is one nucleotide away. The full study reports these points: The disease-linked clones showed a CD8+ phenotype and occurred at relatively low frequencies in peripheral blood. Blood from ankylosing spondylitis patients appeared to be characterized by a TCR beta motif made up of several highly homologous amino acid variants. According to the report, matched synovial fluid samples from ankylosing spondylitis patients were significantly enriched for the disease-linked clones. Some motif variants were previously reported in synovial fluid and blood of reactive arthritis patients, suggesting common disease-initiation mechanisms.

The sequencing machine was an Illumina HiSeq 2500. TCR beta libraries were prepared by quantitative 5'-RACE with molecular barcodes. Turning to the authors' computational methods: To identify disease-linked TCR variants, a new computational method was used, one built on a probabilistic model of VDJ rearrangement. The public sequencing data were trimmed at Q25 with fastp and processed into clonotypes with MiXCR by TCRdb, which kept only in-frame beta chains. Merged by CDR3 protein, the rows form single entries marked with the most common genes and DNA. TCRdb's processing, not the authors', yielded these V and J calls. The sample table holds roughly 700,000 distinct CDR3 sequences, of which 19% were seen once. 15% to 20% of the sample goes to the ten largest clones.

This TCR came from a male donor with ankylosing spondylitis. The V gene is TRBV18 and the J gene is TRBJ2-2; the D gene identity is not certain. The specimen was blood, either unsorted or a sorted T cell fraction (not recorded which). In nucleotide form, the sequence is TGTGCCAGCTCACCAACTCCCGACCCTCCCGGGGAGCTGTTTTTT. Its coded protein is CASSPTPDPPGELFF.